The 27 T cell receptor beta chains below all came from one sample that was sequenced in a study of identifying expanded T cells in peripheral blood. Some clones are missing from TCRdb's copy, which holds only in-frame ones; the method was immunoSEQ multiplex PCR. The sample shows around 95,000 clones, about 87% of them seen only once. Sample: blood. The receptors here all came from a person aged 18-69 years in good health.

The chain is built from TRBV30 and TRBJ2-3, with 8 bases fitting TRBD1. Trimming at V came to 5 bases and at J to 0 bases, leaving 1 base not matched to a gene. The CDR3 contains 13 residues. Germline lookup yields CDR1 GTSNPN and CDR2 SVGIG (reference sequence). The CDR3 DNA reads TGTGCCTGGGACAGGGGAAGCACAGATACGCAGTATTTT. Amino acids: CAWDRGSTDTQYF.

The table lists this clone with a count of one. The chain couples TRBV18 to TRBJ1-1; D may be TRBD1 (5 bases). Trimming removed 2 bases at V and 1 base at J, with 17 bases between. The CDR3 spans 17 residues. The V gene's germline CDR1 is KGHSH and CDR2 LQKENI. The chain's CDR3 is CASSPDRGGGGNTEAFF. The CDR3 DNA reads as TGTGCCAGCTCACCAGATCGAGGTGGGGGAGGGAACACTGAAGCTTTCTTT.

The genes are TRBV5-1 and TRBJ2-3, with TRBD2 identical over 7 bases. Per germline, CDR1 SGHRS and CDR2 YFSETQ. V shed 9 bases, J shed 0 bases, and the junction held 10 bases outside the gene matches. CDR3 length: 15 residues. The CDR3 nucleotides are TGCGCCACCCGACCCCCCGGGGGGAGCACAGATACGCAGTATTTT. It codes for CATRPPGGSTDTQYF.

This clone was observed a handful of times. This chain connects TRBV27 to TRBJ1-5; D remains ambiguous. The length of the CDR3 is 13 residues. Germline V gives CDR1 MNHEY, CDR2 SMNVEV (reference sequence). V gave up 6 bases and J gave up 6 bases, with 12 bases separating them. As DNA, the CDR3 is TGTGCCAGCAGGAGGGATTTGGGTCAGCCCCAGCATTTT. Translation: CASRRDLGQPQHF.

The rearrangement uses TRBV10-3 and TRBJ1-4, with unresolved D. V lost 3 bases, J lost 7 bases, and 3 bases lay in between. The CDR3 has 11 amino acids. Germline V gene lookup returns CDR1 ENHRY and CDR2 SYGVKD. As DNA, the CDR3 is TGTGCCATCAGTGAAGGTGAAAAACTGTTTTTT. Protein: CAISEGEKLFF.

This clone was detected a few times. The chain uses TRBV18 and TRBJ2-7, with D unclear. The CDR3 is 11 residues long. The V end lost 4 bases, the J end lost 4 bases, and 5 bases lay between the germline ends. Germline CDR1 is KGHSH and CDR2 is LQKENI. CDR3 sequence: CASSREYEQYF. In DNA form, the CDR3 reads TGTGCCAGCTCACGGGAATACGAGCAGTACTTC.

The chain links TRBV27 to TRBJ1-2; tentatively, D is TRBD1 (5 bases). Germline V gives CDR1 MNHEY, CDR2 SMNVEV (reference sequence). V was clipped by 0 bases and J by 4 bases, with 12 bases between them. The CDR3 totals 15 residues. The CDR3 sequence is CASSLSGVTGYGYTF. CDR3 DNA: TGTGCCAGCAGTTTATCAGGGGTGACGGGCTATGGCTACACCTTC.

This chain uses TRBV5-1 with TRBJ1-2, with 8 bases that match TRBD1. The CDR3 totals 15 residues. Germline-derived CDR1 and CDR2 are SGHRS and YFSETQ. J gave up 3 bases and V 2 bases, and 6 bases lay outside the gene matches. The CDR3 region is CASSFRQGTDYGYTF. In DNA, the CDR3 is TGCGCCAGCAGCTTCCGACAGGGGACGGACTATGGCTACACCTTC.

CDR3 residues: CASQTGGNRNTEAFF. The CDR3 bases are TGTGCCAGTCAAACAGGAGGGAACAGGAACACTGAAGCTTTCTTT. This chain links TRBV11-3 with TRBJ1-1; D is perhaps TRBD1 (5 bases). Germline V gene data show CDR1 as SGHNT and CDR2 as YENEEA. The CDR3 runs 15 residues. V was trimmed by 9 bases and J by 1 base, leaving 18 bases between them.

J is TRBJ1-2 and V is TRBV7-3; no clear D gene. The CDR3 totals 13 residues. Germline V gene data show CDR1 as SGHTA and CDR2 as FQGTGA. The V and J ends lost 0 bases and 8 bases respectively, with 10 bases between them. CDR3 DNA: TGTGCCAGCAGCTTAACGGGAGTTAACGGCTACACCTTC. Its translation: CASSLTGVNGYTF.

V and J are TRBV1 and TRBJ2-3; TRBD1 is the table's D call and was not checked against the DNA. TRBV1 is a pseudogene. The CDR3 loop spans 16 amino acids. CDR3 amino acids: CTSSQDRAGIGDTQYF. The CDR3 region has the DNA TGCACCAGCAGCCAAGATCGGGCAGGGATAGGAGATACGCAGTATTTT.

The chain combines TRBV19 with TRBJ2-6; D is perhaps TRBD1 (5 bases). Germline V lookup: CDR1 LNHDA, CDR2 SQIVND (reference sequence). The V end lost 3 bases, the J end lost 9 bases, and 18 bases lay between the germline ends. This CDR3 contains 16 residues. The CDR3 DNA sequence: TGTGCCAGTAGTATCAGGTTCGGGCAGGGCGGCAACGTCCTGACTTTC. Translated, it gives CASSIRFGQGGNVLTF.

This clone appeared a single time. The CDR3 DNA follows: TGCGCCGGCAAGCTTGGGGGACAGAACAATTTTGAGCCCCAGCATTTT. Its translation is CAGKLGGQNNFEPQHF. The rearrangement links TRBV5-1 to TRBJ1-5; 7 bases fit TRBD1. V lost 10 bases to trimming and J lost 8 bases; unmatched junction nucleotides: 21. The length of the CDR3 is 16 residues. The germline CDR1 and CDR2 sequences are SGHRS and YFSETQ.

The chain has TRBV5-1 and TRBJ1-2; D may be TRBD1 (5 bases). V dropped 1 base and J dropped 6 bases, with 19 bases sitting between them. The CDR3 has 16 residues. CDR1 is SGHRS and CDR2 is YFSETQ in the germline V gene. The CDR3 loop is CASSLSSIGGIHGYTF. CDR3 bases: TGCGCCAGCAGCTTGTCCTCAATCGGGGGGATCCATGGCTACACCTTC.

This clone appeared once. The rearrangement uses TRBV4-3 and TRBJ2-1; 11 nucleotides agree with TRBD2. The CDR3 is 16 amino acids. Trimming at V came to 4 bases and at J to 5 bases, leaving 7 bases not matched to a gene. CDR1 is LGHNA, CDR2 YSLEER, per germline. CDR3 DNA: TGCGCCAGCAGCCCAGACCGACTAGCGGGAAACAATGAGCAGTTCTTC. Protein product: CASSPDRLAGNNEQFF.

This clone came up once. The chain uses TRBV2 and TRBJ1-2; 8 bases line up with TRBD1. V gave up 4 bases and J gave up 0 bases; unmatched junction bases: 10. This CDR3 is 17 amino acids long. The germline V gene encodes CDR1 SNHLY and CDR2 FYNNEI. CDR3 DNA sequence: TGTGCCAGCAGTGTAAACGGCAGGGGGCGGCCTAACTATGGCTACACCTTC. Translating it yields CASSVNGRGRPNYGYTF. The complete variable domain, with remaining parts taken from reference TRBV2 and TRBJ1-2, reads EPEVTQTPSHQVTQMGQEVILRCVPISNHLYFYWYRQILGQKVEFLVSFYNNEISEKSEIFDDQFSVERPDGSNFTLKIRSTKLEDSAMYFCASSVNGRGRPNYGYTFGSGTRLTVV.

This clone occurred once. The CDR3 coding sequence is TGTGCCAGCAGCGTAGGGAAGGGGTCGTATAATTCACCCCTCCACTTT. The encoded protein is CASSVGKGSYNSPLHF. V and J are TRBV9 and TRBJ1-6; perhaps TRBD1 as D (5 bases). CDR1 is SGDLS, CDR2 YYNGEE, per germline. The CDR3 contains 16 residues. V was cut by 0 bases and J by 4 bases, with 11 bases left in between. The variable domain in full, completed from reference TRBV9 and TRBJ1-6, reads DSGVTQTPKHLITATGQRVTLRCSPRSGDLSVYWYQQSLDQGLQFLIQYYNGEERAKGNILERFSAQQFPDLHSELNLSSLELGDSALYFCASSVGKGSYNSPLHFGNGTRLTVT.

This clone showed up just once. This rearrangement joins TRBV30 to TRBJ1-2, with D maybe TRBD1 (6 bases). V was shortened by 0 bases and J by 10 bases, with 9 bases between the two germline ends. Per germline, CDR1 GTSNPN and CDR2 SVGIG (reference sequence). The CDR3 runs to 11 residues. CDR3 sequence: CAWSVPGAYTF. The CDR3 DNA reads TGTGCCTGGAGTGTACCAGGGGCCTACACCTTC.

The CDR3 region has the DNA TGTGCCATCAGTGGTCCGAGGAAATTGGGAGAGCAGTACTTC. Translation gives CAISGPRKLGEQYF. This chain joins TRBV10-3 and TRBJ2-7; D is unclear. The CDR3 length is 14 residues. Trimming cost V 4 bases and J 7 bases, with 17 bases left between them. Looked up from germline, CDR1 is ENHRY and CDR2 is SYGVKD.

V is TRBV7-2 and J is TRBJ1-2, with 9 positions matching TRBD1. The CDR3 length is 16 residues. The V gene's germline CDR1 is SGHTA and CDR2 FQGNSA. Losses at the gene ends were 5 bases for V and 6 bases for J; bases not matched to a gene: 13. The CDR3 DNA sequence: TGTGCCAGCAGCCTCGACTCCGGGACAGGGAGCCATGGCTACACCTTC. It specifies CASSLDSGTGSHGYTF. Full variable domain (outside the CDR3, taken from reference TRBV7-2 and TRBJ1-2): GAGVSQSPSNKVTEKGKDVELRCDPISGHTALYWYRQSLGQGLEFLIYFQGNSAPDKSGLPSDRFSAERTGGSVSTLTIQRTQQEDSAVYLCASSLDSGTGSHGYTFGSGTRLTVV.

The rearrangement joins TRBV6-5 to TRBJ1-1, with a weak D call TRBD1 (6 bases). V lost 0 bases, J lost 4 bases, and 9 bases lay in between. The germline CDR1 and CDR2 sequences are MNHEY and SVGAGI. The CDR3 totals 14 residues. The DNA of the CDR3 is TGTGCCAGCAGTTACTCGAAGGGGGGCACTGAAGCTTTCTTT. This gives the protein CASSYSKGGTEAFF.

A word on this clone: The identical CDR3 is also encoded by other nucleotide sequences in the sample. The chain links TRBV30 to TRBJ1-1; a possible D gene is TRBD1 (6 bases). The CDR3 is 13 residues long. Germline-derived CDR1 and CDR2 are GTSNPN and SVGIG (reference sequence). The V gene lost 2 bases and the J gene lost 1 base, with 8 bases spanning the gap. The CDR3 DNA follows: TGTGCCTGGAGTTTACAGGGGAACACTGAAGCTTTCTTT. This sequence encodes CAWSLQGNTEAFF.

The chain recombines TRBV25-1 with TRBJ1-4; D remains unclear. This CDR3 spans 15 amino acids. V dropped 6 bases and J dropped 0 bases, with 11 bases sitting between them. CDR1 and CDR2 (germline): MGHDK, SYGVNS. Written as DNA, the CDR3 is TGTGCCAGCAGGGAGTACTACTCAACTAATGAAAAACTGTTTTTT. It is translated as CASREYYSTNEKLFF.

This sequence joins TRBV30 and TRBJ2-3, with 7 bases lining up with TRBD2. Germline lookup yields CDR1 GTSNPN and CDR2 SVGIG (reference sequence). The CDR3 runs to 11 residues. V lost 3 bases and J lost 6; bases outside the gene matches: 0. CDR3 nucleotide sequence: TGTGCCTGGAGCGGGAGGGATACGCAGTATTTT. Translation gives CAWSGRDTQYF.

The chain employs TRBV5-6 and TRBJ2-5; 10 bases agree with TRBD2. This CDR3 is 15 amino acids long. Germline CDR1 is SGHDT and CDR2 is YYEEEE. V dropped 1 base and J dropped 4; count of bases not matched to a gene: 4. The CDR3 sequence: CASSLRLAGAETQYF. CDR3 nucleotide sequence: TGTGCCAGCAGCTTGAGGCTAGCGGGAGCAGAGACCCAGTACTTC.

The rearrangement links TRBV23-1 to TRBJ2-7; 11 bases are a match to TRBD2. TRBV23-1 qualifies as an ORF whose function is uncertain. J gave up 5 bases and V 8 bases, and 8 bases lay outside the gene matches. This CDR3 has 14 amino acids. In DNA, the CDR3 is TGCGCCAGCGAACTAGCGGGGGATTCGGACGAGCAGTACTTC. Its translation is CASELAGDSDEQYF.

This chain links TRBV19 with TRBJ1-2; TRBD1 might be the D (6 bases). Germline V gives CDR1 LNHDA, CDR2 SQIVND (reference sequence). Trimming cost V 5 bases and J 4 bases, with 26 bases left between them. The CDR3 runs 18 residues. CDR3 region: CASSRGQPVTIPRYGYTF. In DNA, the CDR3 is TGTGCCAGTAGTCGCGGACAGCCTGTAACTATTCCCCGCTATGGCTACACCTTC.